This TCR beta chain was sequenced during a study of CD8 T cells in Susac syndrome. Peripheral blood CD8+ and CD4+ T cells were profiled by TCR beta sequencing. An input of about 0.5 to 1 ug of RNA was subjected to reverse transcription using random hexamers. Amplification of TCR beta CDR3 used immunoSEQ multiplex PCR across 54 Vbeta and 13 Jbeta. TCRdb reanalysed the immunoSEQ multiplex PCR reads using MiXCR and keeps one entry per CDR3 protein. The sample has about 170,000 distinct CDR3 sequences; about 96% are singletons. General study findings and limits: It was acknowledged in the study that the number of individuals who were included in its TCR sequencing and HLA analysis was relatively small.

A note on this clonotype: The antigen is not known.

Trimming removed 5 bases from V and 4 bases from J, with 9 bases in between. This CDR3 region has 13 residues. CDR1 LNHNV and CDR2 YYDKDF come from the germline V gene (reference sequence). Sequencing used CD4+ T cells from PBMCs. The origin of this receptor is a human donor with Susac syndrome. The rearrangement uses TRBV15 and TRBJ1-5; D ambiguous. DNA of the CDR3: TGTGCCACCAGCGGACTGTTTAATCAGCCCCAGCATTTT. This translates into CATSGLFNQPQHF.